One sample yielded the 15 T cell receptor beta chains listed below, sequenced in a study of cytomegalovirus exposure and HLA in healthy donors. The PCR ran on 60 Vbeta and 13 Jbeta primers. The table came from immunoSEQ multiplex PCR; TCRdb's copy has only in-frame clones and leaves some out. This table holds about 130,000 clones, about 75% found once. The sample was PBMCs. Receptor source: a man aged 25 to 45 in good health and CMV-seronegative.

The sample holds a few counts of this clone. The chain employs TRBV9 and TRBJ2-2, with 12 nucleotides matching TRBD1. The CDR3 extends over 13 amino acids. Germline V gene sequence: CDR1 SGDLS, CDR2 YYNGEE. V gave up 1 base and J gave up 16 bases; unmatched junction bases: 5. CDR3 sequence reads: CASSVFRDRGQFF. DNA for the CDR3: TGTGCCAGCAGCGTATTCCGGGACAGGGGGCAGTTTTTT.

This clone occurred a few times. J is TRBJ2-1 and V is TRBV7-6; 8 bases match TRBD1. The length of the CDR3 is 13 residues. V lost 4 bases and J lost 10; bases outside the gene matches: 6. The germline V gene encodes CDR1 SGHVS and CDR2 FNYEAQ. The CDR3 region has the DNA TGTGCCAGCAGCTCCGAGACAGGGGACGAGCAGTTCTTC. It encodes CASSSETGDEQFF.

This chain uses TRBV4-2 with TRBJ2-1; 8 bases match TRBD2. V dropped 3 bases and J dropped 7; count of bases not matched to a gene: 8. The length of the CDR3 is 15 residues. The germline gives CDR1 LGHNA, CDR2 YNFKEQ. The CDR3, as DNA: TGTGCCAGCAGCCATAGTCGGGGGGGCCTTAATGAGCAGTTCTTC. It codes for CASSHSRGGLNEQFF.

The V gene is TRBV4-1, the J gene TRBJ1-1; 9 nucleotides line up with TRBD1. Trimming took 5 bases from V and 10 from J; bases not matched to a gene: 11. The CDR3 totals 14 residues. CDR1 and CDR2 (germline): MGHRA, YSYEKL. The CDR3 loop reads CASSYRQGDLGAFF. CDR3 nucleotides: TGCGCCAGCAGCTACCGACAGGGGGATCTTGGAGCTTTCTTT.

This clone occurred once. The chain uses TRBV7-8 and TRBJ2-4, with D maybe TRBD1 (6 bases). CDR1 SGHVS and CDR2 FQNEAQ come from the germline V gene. V was clipped by 1 base and J by 8 bases, with 12 bases between them. The CDR3 is made up of 14 amino acids. The DNA for the CDR3 is TGTGCCAGCAGCTTAGGACAGGTCCTACACATTCAGTACTTC. Translating it yields CASSLGQVLHIQYF.

This clone was recorded a few times. This sequence joins TRBV4-2 and TRBJ1-2; D not resolved. V lost 0 bases and J lost 5, with 13 bases in between. CDR1 and CDR2 from the germline V gene are LGHNA and YNFKEQ. This CDR3 region has 15 residues. The CDR3 sequence: CASSQDRDYGYGYTF. The CDR3 DNA reads TGTGCCAGCAGCCAAGATCGGGATTATGGGTATGGCTACACCTTC.

This clone was seen a handful of times. The V and J genes are TRBV6-1 and TRBJ2-7; a weak D match, TRBD2 (6 bases). This CDR3 region has 13 residues. V lost 0 bases and J lost 3, with 6 bases in between. Germline assignment: CDR1 MNHNS and CDR2 SASEGT. The CDR3 coding sequence is TGTGCCAGCAGTGAAGCCGGGAGCTACGAGCAGTACTTC. Its protein is CASSEAGSYEQYF.

This chain joins TRBV6-6 and TRBJ1-2; perhaps TRBD1 as D (6 bases). The CDR3 has 13 amino acids. V shed 4 bases and J shed 8 bases, with 14 bases lying between them. Germline CDR1 MNHNY, CDR2 SVGAGI (reference sequence). The CDR3 loop reads CASSSDSLRGYTF. As DNA, the CDR3 is TGTGCCAGCAGTTCGGACAGCCTGCGAGGCTACACCTTC.

This clone was detected only a few times. The V gene is TRBV27, the J gene TRBJ2-7, with D perhaps TRBD2 (7 bases). Between the trimmed V and J ends, which lost 2 bases and 2 bases, there was a span of 13 bases. The germline V gene encodes CDR1 MNHEY and CDR2 SMNVEV (reference sequence). This CDR3 region has 15 residues. The DNA of the CDR3 is TGTGCCAGCAGTTTAAGGAGGGGGGGCCCCTACGAGCAGTACTTC. Its translation: CASSLRRGGPYEQYF.

The V and J genes are TRBV9 and TRBJ2-5, with D possibly matching TRBD2 (7 bases). From germline, CDR1 is SGDLS and CDR2 YYNGEE. Trimming left V 3 bases short and J 2 bases short, with 8 bases between. The CDR3 extends over 13 amino acids. The CDR3 bases are TGTGCCAGCAGCGAGGGGGGGCAAGAGACCCAGTACTTC. It is translated as CASSEGGQETQYF.

The chain links TRBV5-1 to TRBJ2-2; 7 bases align to TRBD2. In germline, CDR1 is SGHRS, CDR2 YFSETQ. The CDR3 runs to 16 residues. V lost 0 bases to trimming and J lost 0 bases; unmatched junction nucleotides: 2. The CDR3 DNA sequence: TGCGCCAGCAGCTTGGTGCTAGCGGCGAACACCGGGGAGCTGTTTTTT. This translates into CASSLVLAANTGELFF.

This clone appeared a few times. The CDR3 sequence is CASSPLAGAYNEQFF. CDR3 coding DNA: TGTGCCAGCAGTCCACTAGCGGGGGCCTACAATGAGCAGTTCTTC. The rearrangement uses TRBV6-4 and TRBJ2-1; 11 positions agree with TRBD2. Trimming cost V 5 bases and J 2 bases; bases outside gene matches: 2. Germline V lookup: CDR1 MRHNA, CDR2 SNTAGT. There are 15 residues in the CDR3.

The V and J genes are TRBV30 and TRBJ1-1; D perhaps matches TRBD1 (5 bases). The germline V gene encodes CDR1 GTSNPN and CDR2 SVGIG (reference sequence). The CDR3 sequence is 12 residues long. The V end was cut by 6 bases, the J end by 5 bases, with 13 bases between. For the CDR3, the DNA is TGTGCCTGTTGGGGGGGGATAACTGAAGCTTTCTTT. Its protein is CACWGGITEAFF.

V usage is TRBV5-1 and J usage is TRBJ2-7; 9 positions agree with TRBD1. Germline values: CDR1 SGHRS, CDR2 YFSETQ. V was clipped by 3 bases and J by 6 bases; unmatched bases: 7. The CDR3 covers 14 residues. The CDR3 DNA reads TGCGCCAGCAGCTGGGGACAGGGCGCGGGCGAGCAGTACTTC. The encoded protein is CASSWGQGAGEQYF.

The chain recombines TRBV2 with TRBJ1-3; weak D call: TRBD1 (5 bases). CDR1 and CDR2 (germline): SNHLY, FYNNEI. The V and J ends lost 7 bases and 1 base respectively, with 11 bases between them. This CDR3 has 14 amino acids. The CDR3 nucleotides read TGTGCCAGCACCCAAGGGGCTTCTGGAAACACCATATATTTT. It specifies CASTQGASGNTIYF. Complete variable domain (other parts from reference TRBV2 and TRBJ1-3): EPEVTQTPSHQVTQMGQEVILRCVPISNHLYFYWYRQILGQKVEFLVSFYNNEISEKSEIFDDQFSVERPDGSNFTLKIRSTKLEDSAMYFCASTQGASGNTIYFGEGSWLTVV.